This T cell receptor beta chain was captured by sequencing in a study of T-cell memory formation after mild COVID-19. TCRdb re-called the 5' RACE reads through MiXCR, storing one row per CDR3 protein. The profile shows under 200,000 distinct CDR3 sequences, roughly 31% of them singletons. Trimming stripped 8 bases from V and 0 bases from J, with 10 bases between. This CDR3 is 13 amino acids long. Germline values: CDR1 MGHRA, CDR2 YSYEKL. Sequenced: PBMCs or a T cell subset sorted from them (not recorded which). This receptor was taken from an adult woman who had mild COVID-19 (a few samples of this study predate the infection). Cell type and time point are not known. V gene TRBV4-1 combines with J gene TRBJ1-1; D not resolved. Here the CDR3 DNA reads TGCGCCAGCCGGAGGGAGATGAACACTGAAGCTTTCTTT. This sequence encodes CASRREMNTEAFF.